Listed here are 3 T cell receptor beta chains from one sample, sequenced in a study of T cells after yellow fever vaccination. TCRdb reprocessed the 5' RACE reads via MiXCR and lists one record per CDR3 protein. Of hundreds of thousands of distinct CDR3 sequences in the sample, around 20% are singletons; the top ten hold 15% to 20%. This material consisted of PBMCs, taken before the yellow fever booster vaccination. The receptor set was obtained from a man aged 18 to 30 who received the YFV17D yellow fever vaccine.

This clonotype turned up a few times. The chain recombines TRBV18 with TRBJ2-5, with D perhaps TRBD1 (6 bases). Looked up from germline, CDR1 is KGHSH and CDR2 is LQKENI. Trimming took 5 bases from V and 0 from J, leaving 7 bases between them. The CDR3 has 13 amino acids. CDR3 amino acids: CASSGQYQETQYF. The DNA for the CDR3 is TGTGCCAGCTCAGGACAGTACCAAGAGACCCAGTACTTC.

The chain employs TRBV7-9 and TRBJ1-1; no firm D call. Trimming took 5 bases from V and 2 from J, leaving 15 bases between them. The CDR3 sequence is 15 residues long. Germline V gene lookup returns CDR1 SEHNR and CDR2 FQNEAQ (reference sequence). The CDR3 region is CASSPGGPLNTEAFF. DNA of the CDR3: TGTGCCAGCAGCCCAGGAGGACCTTTAAACACTGAAGCTTTCTTT.

This chain uses TRBV6-5 with TRBJ2-2, with 7 bases lining up with TRBD1. Germline CDR1 and CDR2: MNHEY and SVGAGI. V gave up 1 base and J gave up 0 bases; unmatched junction bases: 5. The CDR3 contains 17 residues. The CDR3 region has the DNA TGTGCCAGCAGTTACTGGGACAGTACCCCGAACACCGGGGAGCTGTTTTTT. Encoded protein: CASSYWDSTPNTGELFF.